This T cell receptor beta chain emerged from a study of blood T cell repertoires in COVID-19. Data came from immunoSEQ multiplex PCR; TCRdb stores just in-frame clones and leaves some out. This table has about 26,000 clones, 90% appearing once. The sample consisted of peripheral blood. The clonotype originates from a man between 65 and 80 years old with acute or convalescent COVID-19.

The CDR3 sequence: CASSTGTSGQETQYF. The CDR3 coding sequence is TGTGCCAGCAGCACCGGGACTAGCGGCCAAGAGACCCAGTACTTC. The chain recombines TRBV4-2 with TRBJ2-5; 11 positions match TRBD2. The CDR3 covers 15 residues. Losses at the gene ends were 5 bases for V and 1 base for J; bases not matched to a gene: 3. Per germline, CDR1 LGHNA and CDR2 YNFKEQ.